These 17 T cell receptor beta chains share one sample of origin, sequenced in a study of blood T cell repertoires in COVID-19. Clones were sequenced by immunoSEQ multiplex PCR, and TCRdb holds only the in-frame ones, with some missing. The sample includes more than 250,000 clones, around 86% of them seen just once. Sequenced sample: PBMCs or T cells enriched from blood (not recorded which). The origin of the receptors is a woman between 18 and 29 years old who had recovered from COVID-19.

This rearrangement joins TRBV30 to TRBJ2-1; TRBD2 matches 12 bases. Per germline, CDR1 GTSNPN and CDR2 SVGIG (reference sequence). Trimming at V came to 4 bases and at J to 7 bases, leaving 8 bases not matched to a gene. The CDR3 is 15 amino acids. CDR3 nucleotides: TGTGCCTGGAAAACACTAGCGGGAGGAACTAATGAGCAGTTCTTC. This encodes CAWKTLAGGTNEQFF.

This clone was counted once. The chain carries TRBV5-1 and TRBJ1-2; D is possibly TRBD1 (5 bases). CDR1 is SGHRS and CDR2 is YFSETQ in the germline V gene. The CDR3 consists of 15 residues. Trimming removed 1 base at V and 3 bases at J, with 13 bases between. CDR3 region: CASSLSWGGDYGYTF. The DNA of the CDR3 is TGCGCCAGCAGCTTGTCTTGGGGGGGAGACTATGGCTACACCTTC.

The chain combines TRBV27 with TRBJ1-1; TRBD1 aligns across 7 bases. Trimming took 4 bases from V and 8 from J; bases not matched to a gene: 10. The germline V gene encodes CDR1 MNHEY and CDR2 SMNVEV (reference sequence). The CDR3 contains 14 residues. The CDR3 DNA sequence: TGTGCCAGCAGTTCGGACGGGACAGCTTGGGAAGCTTTCTTT. This sequence encodes CASSSDGTAWEAFF.

This clone was found once. The chain carries TRBV6-1 and TRBJ1-5, with unresolved D. Trimming removed 2 bases at V and 5 bases at J, with 13 bases between. The length of the CDR3 is 15 residues. Germline-derived CDR1 and CDR2 are MNHNS and SASEGT. This CDR3 is CASSERDKADQPQHF. In DNA, the CDR3 is TGTGCCAGCAGTGAACGAGACAAAGCCGATCAGCCCCAGCATTTT.

The table lists this clone with a count of one. The rearrangement joins TRBV25-1 to TRBJ2-3, with TRBD1 as a possible D gene (6 bases). CDR1 and CDR2 from the germline V gene are MGHDK and SYGVNS. Trimming took off 11 bases at V and 2 bases at J, with 14 bases between the two ends. This CDR3 has 13 residues. The CDR3 DNA sequence: TGTGCCCCGTTGGGACAACACACAGATACGCAGTATTTT. Protein sequence: CAPLGQHTDTQYF.

This clone came up once. The chain is built from TRBV27 and TRBJ2-2; D may be TRBD1 (5 bases). This CDR3 spans 18 amino acids. V dropped 10 bases and J dropped 1 base, with 25 bases sitting between them. Germline values: CDR1 MNHEY, CDR2 SMNVEV (reference sequence). CDR3 coding DNA: TGTGCCACCCGGCCTATCTGGGGCCATCTTTTGAACACCGGGGAGCTGTTTTTT. Protein product: CATRPIWGHLLNTGELFF.

The chain has TRBV10-3 and TRBJ2-7; D might be TRBD1 (6 bases). The V gene's germline CDR1 is ENHRY and CDR2 SYGVKD. There are 14 residues in the CDR3. V lost 3 bases to trimming and J lost 3 bases, with 12 bases between them. The CDR3 DNA reads TGTGCCATCAGTGACCGACAGGAACGCTACGAGCAGTACTTC. This encodes CAISDRQERYEQYF.

This chain joins TRBV6-5 and TRBJ2-1; 7 nucleotides align to TRBD2. The CDR3 has 14 amino acids. The J segment lost 4 bases and the V segment lost 6 bases, leaving 6 bases of the junction unmatched. The germline gives CDR1 MNHEY, CDR2 SVGAGI. DNA for the CDR3: TGTGCCAGCAGGACTAGCAGACTATACAATGAGCAGTTCTTC. This encodes CASRTSRLYNEQFF.

This clone was seen a single time. The gene calls are TRBV21-1 and TRBJ2-1; TRBD2, as called in the table, went unchecked against the DNA. TRBV21-1 is a documented pseudogene. The CDR3 is 16 amino acids. The CDR3 region has the DNA TGTGCCAGCAGCAAACGGAAACGGGGTCGTTTGAATGAGCAGTTCTTC. Translated, it gives CASSKRKRGRLNEQFF.

The rearrangement joins TRBV5-4 to TRBJ2-1; 10 bases fit TRBD2. V was pared by 3 bases and J by 0 bases, with 9 bases of the junction left unmatched. There are 18 residues in the CDR3. Germline V gives CDR1 SGHNT, CDR2 YYREEE (reference sequence). The CDR3 DNA is TGTGCCAGCAGCTACGGTGTAGCGGGAGGAATCTCCTACAATGAGCAGTTCTTC. Translating it yields CASSYGVAGGISYNEQFF.

This chain uses TRBV20-1 with TRBJ2-1, with a weak D call TRBD2 (6 bases). CDR1 is DFQATT, CDR2 SNEGSKA, per germline (reference sequence). This CDR3 is 11 amino acids long. The V end lost 3 bases, the J end lost 6 bases, and 6 bases lay between the germline ends. The chain's CDR3 is CSASGGNEQFF. The DNA for the CDR3 is TGCAGTGCTAGCGGGGGCAATGAGCAGTTCTTC.

This clone came up once. This chain connects TRBV18 to TRBJ2-1; TRBD2 aligns across 10 bases. The germline CDR1 and CDR2 sequences are KGHSH and LQKENI. The CDR3 is 15 amino acids. V lost 5 bases and J lost 6; bases outside the gene matches: 7. CDR3 region: CASSTSGRASNEQFF. DNA for the CDR3: TGTGCCAGCTCAACCAGCGGGAGGGCCAGCAATGAGCAGTTCTTC.

A single count supports this clone. The chain employs TRBV28 and TRBJ2-7; D is possibly TRBD1 (6 bases). The CDR3 runs 13 residues. V lost 9 bases, J lost 3 bases, and 15 bases lay in between. Germline-derived CDR1 and CDR2 are MDHEN and SYDVKM. The CDR3 region is CARSYRDNYEQYF. The CDR3 nucleotides are TGTGCCAGATCCTACCGGGACAACTACGAGCAGTACTTC. Filled out from reference TRBV28 and TRBJ2-7, the complete variable domain reads DVKVTQSSRYLVKRTGEKVFLECVQDMDHENMFWYRQDPGLGLRLIYFSYDVKMKEKGDIPEGYSVSREKKERFSLILESASTNQTSMYLCARSYRDNYEQYFGPGTRLTVT.

The chain links TRBV2 to TRBJ1-2; TRBD1 agrees at 9 bases. In germline, CDR1 is SNHLY, CDR2 FYNNEI. The CDR3 contains 15 residues. Trimming removed 5 bases from V and 7 bases from J; junction bases left unmatched: 11. The CDR3 DNA sequence: TGTGCCAGCAGTCATTACAGGGGGCTCGAGGGTGGCTACACCTTC. Translation: CASSHYRGLEGGYTF.

CDR3 coding DNA: TGTGCCAGCAGGGGGACAGGGGCGTCTGGAAACACCATATATTTT. Protein product: CASRGTGASGNTIYF. This chain connects TRBV6-1 to TRBJ1-3, with 10 bases aligning to TRBD1. The CDR3 extends over 15 amino acids. In germline, CDR1 is MNHNS, CDR2 SASEGT. After removal of 6 bases from V and 1 base from J, the junction contained 3 bases not matched to a gene.

This chain uses TRBV6-5 with TRBJ2-7; 9 positions match TRBD2. This CDR3 is 12 amino acids long. Germline assignment: CDR1 MNHEY and CDR2 SVGAGI. The CDR3 DNA sequence: TGTGCTCACGGCGGGAGGGCCGACGAGCAGTACTTC. Translated: CAHGGRADEQYF.

This clone was detected only a few times. J is TRBJ2-2 and V is TRBV5-1; 10 bases agree with TRBD1. The CDR3 spans 16 residues. V shed 5 bases, J shed 6 bases, and the junction held 10 bases outside the gene matches. Germline V CDR1 and CDR2: SGHRS, YFSETQ. The CDR3 DNA reads TGCGCCAGCAGTCTAGCGACAGGGGGCTTGTCCGGGGAGCTGTTTTTT. This gives the protein CASSLATGGLSGELFF.